This T cell receptor beta chain came from a study of T cells in Graves' hyperthyroidism and ophthalmopathy. The V and J ends lost 6 bases and 4 bases, in that order; junction bases with no gene match: 16. The CDR3 is 16 residues long. The V gene's germline CDR1 is SQVTM and CDR2 ANQGSEA. At least ten counts were recorded for this clonotype. Amplification yielded TCR beta CDR3 regions, with RNA transcripts as the source. Initially, a first-round RT-PCR of the TCR CDR3 employed the HTBI primer set. TCRdb processed the multiplex PCR reads anew with MiXCR; each CDR3 protein has one entry. The top ten hold roughly 8.2% of the sample, which has around 300,000 distinct CDR3 sequences, around 13% seen once.

The sequence derives from a woman in her thirties or forties with Graves' hyperthyroidism. The gene calls are TRBV29-1 and TRBJ2-3, with 7 positions matching TRBD1. The source material was blood. CDR3 nucleotides: TGCAGCGTACCCTCCTCTTCCAACAGGGGACCAGATACGCAGTATTTT. This encodes CSVPSSSNRGPDTQYF.